These T cell receptor beta chains were read from a single sample in a study of T cell responses to AZD1222 COVID-19 vaccine. The protocol was immunoSEQ multiplex PCR, while the TCRdb copy is restricted to in-frame clones and leaves out a portion. The data hold hundreds of thousands of clones, with just over 90% observed a single time. Specimen: peripheral blood, collected on day 0 of MenACWY control vaccination. The receptors here all came from an adult in good health. Both conserved end residues are part of each CDR3. The order of the fields is J gene, clone size, V gene, D gene, CDR3 DNA, CDR3 protein. D genes are given only for firm matches. Clone size is given for some rows only: seen once, a few or many times, or a class if the clone is expanded.

J: TRBJ2-5; size: NA; V: TRBV30; D: NA; DNA: TGTGCCTGGAGCGTAGTTGGCGAGACCCAGTACTTC; CDR3: CAWSVVGETQYF
J: TRBJ2-5; size: NA; V: TRBV30; D: TRBD2; DNA: TGTGCCTGGACCCCCCGGGGGGTTTGGACCCAGTACTTC; CDR3: CAWTPRGVWTQYF
J: TRBJ1-6; size: NA; V: TRBV5-5; D: NA; DNA: TGTGCCAGCAGATTGGGACCGAGAGACTATAATTCACCCCTCCACTTT; CDR3: CASRLGPRDYNSPLHF
J: TRBJ2-3; size: NA; V: TRBV6-4; D: NA; DNA: TGTGCCACCCGGAACTACCCCACAGATACGCAGTATTTT; CDR3: CATRNYPTDTQYF
J: TRBJ2-6; size: NA; V: TRBV30; D: NA; DNA: TGTGCCCAGGATGTCTCTGGGGCCAACGTCCTGACTTTC; CDR3: CAQDVSGANVLTF
J: TRBJ1-5; size: NA; V: TRBV30; D: NA; DNA: TGTGCCTGGAGTGTTGGGGACAATCAGCCCCAGCATTTT; CDR3: CAWSVGDNQPQHF
J: TRBJ1-2; size: NA; V: TRBV6-1; D: NA; DNA: TGTGCCAGCAGTGAAGGGGGGAACTATGGCTACACCTTC; CDR3: CASSEGGNYGYTF
J: TRBJ1-4; size: NA; V: TRBV11-2; D: NA; DNA: TGTGCCAGCAGCTTCCGCAGGGGCGATGAAAAACTGTTTTTT; CDR3: CASSFRRGDEKLFF
J: TRBJ1-4; size: NA; V: TRBV18; D: NA; DNA: TGTGCCAGCTCACCGCGACCACCCGGACGCTTTGCAACTAATGAAAAACTGTTTTTT; CDR3: CASSPRPPGRFATNEKLFF
J: TRBJ2-2; size: NA; V: TRBV7-3; D: NA; DNA: TGTGCCAGCAGCCCGTCGAACACCGGGGAGCTGTTTTTT; CDR3: CASSPSNTGELFF
J: TRBJ2-1; size: NA; V: TRBV11-3; D: TRBD2; DNA: TGTGCCAGCAGTCTCACCGGGACTAGCCACAATGAGCAGTTCTTC; CDR3: CASSLTGTSHNEQFF
J: TRBJ2-7; size: NA; V: TRBV7-3; D: NA; DNA: TGTGCCAGCAGCTTAACTTACCGGGGAGTACCGGACGAGCAGTACTTC; CDR3: CASSLTYRGVPDEQYF
J: TRBJ1-1; size: NA; V: TRBV6-4; D: NA; DNA: TGTGCCAGCCAAGGACAGCGCTGGGGGAACACTGAAGCTTTCTTT; CDR3: CASQGQRWGNTEAFF
J: TRBJ2-4; size: NA; V: TRBV2; D: NA; DNA: TGTGCCAGCAGGGGGACAACGACGGGCAAAAACATTCAGTACTTC; CDR3: CASRGTTTGKNIQYF
J: TRBJ2-2; size: NA; V: TRBV5-5; D: NA; DNA: TGTGCCAGCAGCGAGGGGACTCTAAACACCGGGGAGCTGTTTTTT; CDR3: CASSEGTLNTGELFF
J: TRBJ1-5; size: NA; V: TRBV7-8; D: NA; DNA: TGTGCCAGCAGCTTAGAGAGAAGAGGCGGGCAGCCCCAGCATTTT; CDR3: CASSLERRGGQPQHF
J: TRBJ2-7; size: NA; V: TRBV7-2; D: TRBD1; DNA: TGTGCCAGCAGCCCGGACAGGGGCGAGCAGTACTTC; CDR3: CASSPDRGEQYF
J: TRBJ1-2; size: NA; V: TRBV4-3; D: NA; DNA: TGCGCCAGCAGCCAAGGGGGGGTGGACTATGGCTACACCTTC; CDR3: CASSQGGVDYGYTF
J: TRBJ2-2; size: NA; V: TRBV7-9; D: NA; DNA: TGTGCCAGCAGCTTCGGCCAGTACCCCGGGGAGCTGTTTTTT; CDR3: CASSFGQYPGELFF
J: TRBJ1-4; size: NA; V: TRBV4-3; D: TRBD1; DNA: TGCGCCAGCAGCCTGGCGCTGGACAGGGGGGAGGAAAAACTGTTTTTT; CDR3: CASSLALDRGEEKLFF
J: TRBJ1-2; size: NA; V: TRBV3-1/TRBV3-2; D: NA; DNA: TGTGCCAGCAGCCAAGGAGAGGGAGGCTACACCTTC; CDR3: CASSQGEGGYTF
J: TRBJ2-3; size: NA; V: TRBV24-1; D: NA; DNA: TGTGCCACCAGTGATTCGGGGCTTATCACAGATACGCAGTATTTT; CDR3: CATSDSGLITDTQYF
J: TRBJ1-5; size: NA; V: TRBV3-1/TRBV3-2; D: NA; DNA: TGTGCCAGCAGCCAAGGTAGGCGGGTTAGCAATCAGCCCCAGCATTTT; CDR3: CASSQGRRVSNQPQHF
J: TRBJ2-5; size: NA; V: TRBV18; D: TRBD1; DNA: TGTGCCAGCTCACCGGACAGGGGGAACCAAGAGACCCAGTACTTC; CDR3: CASSPDRGNQETQYF
J: TRBJ1-4; size: NA; V: TRBV30; D: TRBD1; DNA: TGTGCCTGGAGCCCCGGGACAGCACCTAATGAAAAACTGTTTTTT; CDR3: CAWSPGTAPNEKLFF
J: TRBJ2-3; size: NA; V: TRBV5-5; D: TRBD1; DNA: TGTGCCAGCAGCTCCGGGACAGGGGGCACAGATACGCAGTATTTT; CDR3: CASSSGTGGTDTQYF
J: TRBJ1-2; size: NA; V: TRBV24-1; D: TRBD1; DNA: TGTGCCACCAGTGATACGACAGGGGGCAACTATGGCTACACCTTC; CDR3: CATSDTTGGNYGYTF
J: TRBJ1-3; size: NA; V: TRBV12-3/TRBV12-4; D: NA; DNA: TGTGCCAGCAGGAAGACAGGAAACACCATATATTTT; CDR3: CASRKTGNTIYF
J: TRBJ2-1; size: NA; V: TRBV5-6; D: NA; DNA: TGTGCCAGCAGCTACCGAATAGAGCAGTTCTTC; CDR3: CASSYRIEQFF
J: TRBJ1-2; size: NA; V: TRBV7-2; D: NA; DNA: TGTGCCAGCAGCTTAGACTTAAGGGCTAACTATGGCTACACCTTC; CDR3: CASSLDLRANYGYTF
J: TRBJ2-5; size: NA; V: TRBV11-3; D: NA; DNA: TGTGCCAGCAGCTTCGAGACCCAAGAGACCCAGTACTTC; CDR3: CASSFETQETQYF
J: TRBJ1-5; size: NA; V: TRBV6-2/TRBV6-3; D: NA; DNA: TGTGCCAGCAGTTACGTGGGAAATCAGCCCCAGCATTTT; CDR3: CASSYVGNQPQHF
J: TRBJ1-6; size: NA; V: TRBV6-5; D: TRBD1; DNA: TGTGCCAGCAGGGGCCGACAGGGGAACTCACCCCTCCACTTT; CDR3: CASRGRQGNSPLHF
J: TRBJ1-2; size: NA; V: TRBV29-1; D: NA; DNA: TGCTCCGTCGGGGGCGCTAACTATGGCTACACCTTC; CDR3: CSVGGANYGYTF
J: TRBJ1-6; size: NA; V: TRBV12-3/TRBV12-4; D: NA; DNA: TGTGCCAGCAGGGGGACTTCACCCCTCCACTTT; CDR3: CASRGTSPLHF
J: TRBJ2-3; size: NA; V: TRBV4-2; D: NA; DNA: TGTGCCAGCAGCCAAGAACCTTACGGGGGTGCTCGGACAGATACGCAGTATTTT; CDR3: CASSQEPYGGARTDTQYF
J: TRBJ1-6; size: NA; V: TRBV5-1; D: TRBD1; DNA: TGCGCCAGCAGCGCCGGACAGGGGAGTTCACCCCTCCACTTT; CDR3: CASSAGQGSSPLHF
J: TRBJ2-5; size: NA; V: TRBV18; D: NA; DNA: TGTGCCAGCTCACCACCGGCTCCGGAGGAGACCCAGTACTTC; CDR3: CASSPPAPEETQYF
J: TRBJ1-6; size: NA; V: TRBV18; D: NA; DNA: TGTGCCAGCTCACCCGGACCGAACTATAATTCACCCCTCCACTTT; CDR3: CASSPGPNYNSPLHF
J: TRBJ1-1; size: NA; V: TRBV28; D: NA; DNA: TGTGCCAGCAGTCTGAAGGGGAACACTGAAGCTTTCTTT; CDR3: CASSLKGNTEAFF
J: TRBJ1-4; size: once; V: TRBV3-1/TRBV3-2; D: NA; DNA: TGTGCCAGCAGCCAAGATAGGCGGACTTCTGGCACTAATGAAAAACTGTTTTTT; CDR3: CASSQDRRTSGTNEKLFF
J: TRBJ2-5; size: NA; V: TRBV7-2; D: NA; DNA: TGTGCCAGCAGCTTAGGTCAAACCCAAGAGACCCAGTACTTC; CDR3: CASSLGQTQETQYF
J: TRBJ2-5; size: NA; V: TRBV4-1; D: NA; DNA: TGCGCCAGCAGCCAAGAGATACAGCCCCTCGGGGAGACCCAGTACTTC; CDR3: CASSQEIQPLGETQYF
J: TRBJ2-1; size: NA; V: TRBV5-6; D: NA; DNA: TGTGCCAGCAGCTTCTTCTCGAATGAGCAGTTCTTC; CDR3: CASSFFSNEQFF